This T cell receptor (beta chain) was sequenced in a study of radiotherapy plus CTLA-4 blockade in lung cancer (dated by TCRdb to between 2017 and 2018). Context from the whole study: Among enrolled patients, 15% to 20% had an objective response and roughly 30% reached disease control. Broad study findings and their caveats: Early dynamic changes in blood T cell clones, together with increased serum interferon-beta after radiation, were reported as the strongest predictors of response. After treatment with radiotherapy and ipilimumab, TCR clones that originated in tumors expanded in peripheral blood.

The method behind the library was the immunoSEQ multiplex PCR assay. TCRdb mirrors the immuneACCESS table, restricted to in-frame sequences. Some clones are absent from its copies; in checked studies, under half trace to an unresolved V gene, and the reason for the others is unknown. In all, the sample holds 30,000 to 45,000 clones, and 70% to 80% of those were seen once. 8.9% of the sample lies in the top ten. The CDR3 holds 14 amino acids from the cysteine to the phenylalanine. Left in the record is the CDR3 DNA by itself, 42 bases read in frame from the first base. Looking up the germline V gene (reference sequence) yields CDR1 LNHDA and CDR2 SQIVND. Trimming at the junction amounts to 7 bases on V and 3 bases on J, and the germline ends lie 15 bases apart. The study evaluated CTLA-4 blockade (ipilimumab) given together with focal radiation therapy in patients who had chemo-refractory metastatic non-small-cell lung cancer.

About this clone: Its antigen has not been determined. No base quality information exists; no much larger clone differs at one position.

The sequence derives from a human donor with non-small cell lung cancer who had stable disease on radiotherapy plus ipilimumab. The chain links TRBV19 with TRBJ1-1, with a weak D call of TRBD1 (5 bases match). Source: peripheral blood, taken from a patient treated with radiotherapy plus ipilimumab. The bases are TGTGCCAGTACCTTGAACAGGAGATACACTGAAGCTTTCTTT. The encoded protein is CASTLNRRYTEAFF.